These T cell receptor beta chains were read from a single sample in a study of early T cells in non-severe SARS-CoV-2 infection. TCRdb independently ran MiXCR on the 5' RACE reads; one entry per CDR3 protein. The data hold about 27,000 distinct CDR3 sequences, with roughly 4% observed a single time. The sequencing input was whole blood. Receptors were obtained from an adult who was a healthcare worker with PCR-confirmed SARS-CoV-2 infection or an uninfected control (not recorded which). CDR3s leave out the opening cysteine and the closing phenylalanine or tryptophan. Clone sizes are given selectively: once, few, many, or a class where the clone is expanded.

V	J	size	CDR3
TRBV7-6	TRBJ1-5	few	ASSLRGGSQPQH
TRBV20-1	TRBJ2-1	many	SADKGERSYNEQF
TRBV20-1	TRBJ2-4	many	SVGGRRKNIQY
TRBV2	TRBJ2-5	many	ASTQGGEKTQY
TRBV7-3	TRBJ2-1	many	ASSAGLSSYNEQF
TRBV29-1	TRBJ1-2	few	SVQEDADYGYT
TRBV5-4	TRBJ1-2	many	ASSKSRGANYGYT
TRBV12-3/TRBV12-4	TRBJ2-5	few	ASSLAGPSETQY
TRBV20-1	TRBJ1-1	many	SARYGRNTEAF
TRBV11-2	TRBJ2-5	few	ASSLDLAAPTGTQY
TRBV9	TRBJ2-1	few	ASSVSSEQF
TRBV11-2	TRBJ2-3	many	ASSSGDVTDTQY
TRBV2	TRBJ2-3	many	ASSTDSGTQY
TRBV5-5	TRBJ2-7	many	ASSFSQGVHEQY
TRBV7-9	TRBJ2-1	many	ASSPPTSTHEQF
TRBV11-2	TRBJ2-1	many	ASSFWGTEISSYNEQF
TRBV7-3	TRBJ2-2	many	ASSLKTSGHTGELF
TRBV5-6	TRBJ1-5	NA	ASSLGTGDGNQPQH
TRBV6-5	TRBJ2-1	medium-sized	ASTPGNSGEQF
TRBV9	TRBJ1-4	many	ASSVTPDEKLF
TRBV5-6	TRBJ1-2	many	ASSPGDYGYT
TRBV7-6	TRBJ2-5	many	ASSLGGKETQY
TRBV5-1	TRBJ2-3	medium-sized	ASSLTSGSPDTQY
TRBV25-1	TRBJ1-4	many	ASSEPQGFEKLF
TRBV29-1	TRBJ2-1	NA	SVGLYNEQF
TRBV20-1	TRBJ2-3	many	SASLAGGVTTDTQY
TRBV4-1	TRBJ1-2	many	ASSQDLSFRGNYGYT
TRBV29-1	TRBJ2-7	NA	SVEGLAGAAYEQY
TRBV7-8	TRBJ2-1	many	ASSLDTSGYYNEQF
TRBV12-3/TRBV12-4	TRBJ2-1	few	ASRRAGPYNEQF
TRBV5-1	TRBJ2-2	many	ASSLGTLNTGELF
TRBV7-3	TRBJ2-7	many	ASSSGTSGTEQY
TRBV6-6	TRBJ1-2	NA	ASSYYIGRGYDGYT
TRBV29-1	TRBJ2-7	many	SVLRDRESYEQY
TRBV6-5	TRBJ2-3	many	ASSYGGSTDTQY
TRBV4-3	TRBJ2-1	many	ASSQNSGSYNEQF
TRBV6-5	TRBJ2-3	many	ASSYLPHNRGTQY
TRBV27	TRBJ2-7	many	ASSLGTLYEQY
TRBV5-6	TRBJ2-1	NA	ASSRGDITLSEQF
TRBV5-1	TRBJ1-6	NA	ASSLKGQGSGSPLH
TRBV29-1	TRBJ2-2	many	SVRRDRNTGELF
TRBV4-3	TRBJ2-7	few	ASSQELFRDRAYEQY
TRBV29-1	TRBJ2-7	NA	SGPWDIAHYEQY
TRBV5-1	TRBJ2-7	many	ASSVGQVDTYEQY
TRBV12-3/TRBV12-4	TRBJ2-1	many	ASSLFNEQF
TRBV7-9	TRBJ1-4	many	ASSLLQGLNEKLF
TRBV20-1	TRBJ2-4	many	SASPGNLAKNIQY
TRBV29-1	TRBJ2-7	NA	SVVLAGDEQY
TRBV5-4	TRBJ2-1	many	ASSSIRDRGNEQF